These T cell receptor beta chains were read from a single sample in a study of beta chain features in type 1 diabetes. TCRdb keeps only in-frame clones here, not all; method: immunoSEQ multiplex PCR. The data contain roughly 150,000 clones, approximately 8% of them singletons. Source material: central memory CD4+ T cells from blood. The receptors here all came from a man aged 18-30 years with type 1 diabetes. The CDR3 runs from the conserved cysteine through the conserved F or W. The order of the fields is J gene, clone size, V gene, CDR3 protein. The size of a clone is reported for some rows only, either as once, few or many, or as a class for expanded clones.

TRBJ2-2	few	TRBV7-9	CASSPLTGEELFF
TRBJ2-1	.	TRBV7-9	CASSSYQGGRVANEQFF
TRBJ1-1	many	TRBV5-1	CASSSDPRQGGTEAFF
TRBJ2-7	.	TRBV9	CASSASLGTYYEQYF
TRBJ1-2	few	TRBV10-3	CAISDTAFANYGYTF
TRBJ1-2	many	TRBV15	CATSRGFRAGEDGYTF
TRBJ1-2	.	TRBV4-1	CASSQGWGGPYYGYTF
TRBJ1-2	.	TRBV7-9	CASTPTNNYGYTF
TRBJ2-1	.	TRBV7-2	CASSSSGAGGGNEQFF
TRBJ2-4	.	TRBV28	CASRTGTGSFQYF
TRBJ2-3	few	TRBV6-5	CASSSGGKGSTDTQYF
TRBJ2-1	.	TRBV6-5	CASRLGLANEQFF
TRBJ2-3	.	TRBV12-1	CASSTRTDTQYF
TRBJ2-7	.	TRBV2	CASSPWVGAEQYF
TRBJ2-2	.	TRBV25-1	CASSEYEEGELFF
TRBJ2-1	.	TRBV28	CASSPAAAVVTDEQFF
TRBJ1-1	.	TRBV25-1	CASVDRVNEAFF
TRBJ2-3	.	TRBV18	CASSRGADTQYF
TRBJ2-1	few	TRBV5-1	CASSFHMAGGPSNEQFF
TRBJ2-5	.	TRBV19	CASSITSGDGETQYF
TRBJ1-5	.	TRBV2	CASREGPRGEPQHF
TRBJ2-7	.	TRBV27	CASGRLGGYEQYF
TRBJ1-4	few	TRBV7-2	CASSQMGGTNEKLFF
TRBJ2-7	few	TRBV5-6	CASSFGLAGTYEQYF
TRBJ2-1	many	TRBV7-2	CASSLEAGLYNEQFF
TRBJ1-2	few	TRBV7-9	CASSRQGENYGYTF
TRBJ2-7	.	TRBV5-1	CASTRSLGSYEQYF
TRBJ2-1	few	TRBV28	CASSLFPGSGRDEQFF
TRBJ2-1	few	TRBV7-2	CASSLGGGPSSYNEQFF
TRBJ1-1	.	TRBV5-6	CASSFGGRGFTEAFF
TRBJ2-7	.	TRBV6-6	CASSYSGQIGPEQYF
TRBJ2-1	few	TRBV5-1	CASSAGQAYNEQFF
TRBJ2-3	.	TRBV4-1	CASSPRTAFTSDTQYF
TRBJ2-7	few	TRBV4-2	CASSPGGPGGSYEQYF
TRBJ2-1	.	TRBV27	CASSSPQLAGGKNEQFF